This T cell receptor beta chain was identified during a study of blood T cell repertoires in COVID-19. Authors' processing steps: From reference gene primer amplification, estimates of nucleated cell counts were derived. Measured with immunoSEQ multiplex PCR; TCRdb has only the in-frame clones, and not every one. V, J and clone size reflect that table, while D and trimming were determined from the DNA. The sample consists of about 28,000 clones, roughly 84% of them appearing once. With 3 bases clipped from V and 4 bases from J, the junction kept 3 bases outside the gene matches. Germline V gene data show CDR1 as MDHEN and CDR2 as SYDVKM. This CDR3 is 13 amino acids long.

The origin of this receptor is an older man with active COVID-19. The sample consisted of peripheral blood. V usage is TRBV28 and J usage is TRBJ2-7, with 7 bases aligning to TRBD2. Written as DNA, the CDR3 is TGTGCCAGCAGTTTGGGGGGGGGTTACGAGCAGTACTTC. Protein product: CASSLGGGYEQYF. Full variable domain (remainder filled in from reference TRBV28 and TRBJ2-7): DVKVTQSSRYLVKRTGEKVFLECVQDMDHENMFWYRQDPGLGLRLIYFSYDVKMKEKGDIPEGYSVSREKKERFSLILESASTNQTSMYLCASSLGGGYEQYFGPGTRLTVT.